Listed here are 8 T cell receptor beta chains from one sample, sequenced in a study of shared clonotypes between healthy human individuals. Here immunoSEQ multiplex PCR was the method, and the copy in TCRdb shows in-frame clones only, minus some. Of about 2.3 million clones in the sample, around 93% were seen once. Sample: naive CD4+ T cells from PBMCs. The subset is: CD45RA+ positively selected. The receptors were gathered from a man between 18 and 35 years old in good health. Some clones in this sample may be carry-over from other donors' samples.

The chain links TRBV4-1 to TRBJ2-1; 7 nucleotides line up with TRBD2. Germline CDR1 and CDR2: MGHRA and YSYEKL. This CDR3 is built from 17 residues. Trimming took 1 base from V and 6 from J; bases not matched to a gene: 12. CDR3 nucleotide sequence: TGCGCCAGCAGCCAAGTTCTATCGCACCAGCGGGGCAATGAGCAGTTCTTC. The encoded protein is CASSQVLSHQRGNEQFF.

The V gene is TRBV11-3, the J gene TRBJ2-3; tentatively, D is TRBD1 (6 bases). CDR3 length: 15 amino acids. CDR1 SGHNT and CDR2 YENEEA come from the germline V gene. V was clipped by 5 bases and J by 5 bases, with 17 bases between them. CDR3 sequence (DNA): TGTGCCAGCAGCGACGGCTGGACAGACCTAGATACGCAGTATTTT. This sequence encodes CASSDGWTDLDTQYF.

Comment on this clone: This sample also contains other DNA sequences that code for the same CDR3. This chain joins TRBV5-1 and TRBJ2-7, with a possible D match to TRBD1 (6 bases). The CDR3 consists of 13 residues. V lost 4 bases to trimming and J lost 2 bases, with 10 bases between them. Germline V gene lookup returns CDR1 SGHRS and CDR2 YFSETQ. The CDR3 nucleotides are TGCGCCAGCAGCCCAGGGGCAACCTACGAGCAGTACTTC. As protein: CASSPGATYEQYF.

The J gene is TRBJ2-1, the V gene TRBV28; 9 bases match TRBD2. V was pared by 2 bases and J by 2 bases, with 7 bases of the junction left unmatched. Germline CDR1 and CDR2: MDHEN and SYDVKM. The CDR3 spans 17 residues. This chain's CDR3 is CASSLTPAGGPYNEQFF. For the CDR3, the DNA is TGTGCCAGCAGTTTAACCCCGGCGGGAGGGCCCTACAATGAGCAGTTCTTC.

A note on this clone: Other DNA sequences of this sample code for an identical CDR3. This chain uses TRBV7-8 with TRBJ1-1; no firm D call. This CDR3 has 13 residues. Germline V lookup: CDR1 SGHVS, CDR2 FQNEAQ. V lost 1 base and J 4 bases, leaving 7 bases between the germline ends. The CDR3 here is CASSLGTGTEAFF. Here the CDR3 DNA reads TGTGCCAGCAGCTTAGGGACGGGCACTGAAGCTTTCTTT.

The chain carries TRBV7-2 and TRBJ2-5; D is possibly TRBD2 (6 bases). The CDR3 is made up of 16 amino acids. Germline V gene data show CDR1 as SGHTA and CDR2 as FQGNSA. V was trimmed by 1 base and J by 5 bases, leaving 17 bases between them. DNA of the CDR3: TGTGCCAGCAGCTTAGGAACTAGCCCGTTTAGGGAGACCCAGTACTTC. This sequence encodes CASSLGTSPFRETQYF. The full variable domain, rest sourced from reference TRBV7-2 and TRBJ2-5, is GAGVSQSPSNKVTEKGKDVELRCDPISGHTALYWYRQSLGQGLEFLIYFQGNSAPDKSGLPSDRFSAERTGGSVSTLTIQRTQQEDSAVYLCASSLGTSPFRETQYFGPGTRLLVL.

The V gene is TRBV5-1, the J gene TRBJ1-2; 7 bases align to TRBD1. From germline, CDR1 is SGHRS and CDR2 YFSETQ. CDR3 length: 16 amino acids. V trimming: 4 bases; J trimming: 0 bases; junction bases outside the gene matches: 9. CDR3 in amino acids: CASSGLMGQPNYGYTF. CDR3 nucleotides: TGCGCCAGCAGCGGACTTATGGGACAGCCTAACTATGGCTACACCTTC.

J is TRBJ2-5 and V is TRBV4-1; TRBD2 agrees at 7 bases. Germline V gene lookup returns CDR1 MGHRA and CDR2 YSYEKL. There are 13 residues in the CDR3. V lost 3 bases and J lost 5; bases outside the gene matches: 3. The CDR3 protein is CASSQWGGETQYF. The CDR3 DNA sequence: TGCGCCAGCAGCCAGTGGGGGGGGGAGACCCAGTACTTC.